This TCR beta chain comes out of a study of blood T cells in healthy people across ages. Donors each provided roughly 10 milliliters of peripheral blood. A remark on this clonotype: Its antigen is unknown.

Notes on the study in general: It was the long-lived donors that had more naive CD4+ cells and higher diversity than aged donors.

The use of a sample-barcoded 5' primer and a J-beta primer mix characterized a second PCR of roughly 7 to 12 cycles. TCRdb independently ran MiXCR on the 5' RACE reads; one entry per CDR3 protein. The profile covers about 1.8 million distinct CDR3 sequences, with around 48% appearing a single time and around 2.1% taken by the ten largest. V was clipped by 4 bases and J by 9 bases, with 18 bases between them. This CDR3 is 13 amino acids long. From germline, CDR1 is DFQATT and CDR2 SNEGSKA (reference sequence). The V call is TRBV20-1, the J call TRBJ2-5; tentatively, D is TRBD1 or TRBD2 (5 bases each). The sequence was obtained from a woman in her 40s in good health. The specimen was blood. The CDR3 here is CSAIPGLKGAQYF. As DNA, the CDR3 is TGCAGTGCTATCCCTGGACTGAAAGGGGCCCAGTACTTC.